A selection of T cell receptor beta chains follows, all from one sample in a study of breast tumors, draining lymph nodes, adjacent tissues. TCRdb independently ran MiXCR on the multiplex PCR reads; one entry per CDR3 protein. The top ten hold 3.5% to 4.5% of the sample, which has under 150,000 distinct CDR3 sequences, roughly 21% seen once. The sample consisted of axillary lymph node tissue. The receptor set was obtained from a female donor with breast cancer. Some clones in this sample may be carry-over from other donors' samples. Both conserved end residues are part of each CDR3. A D gene is named only where the DNA matches it firmly. A row's size may be missing; if present it is once, few, many or a size class.

D | J | V | length | size | DNA | CDR3
NA | TRBJ2-3 | TRBV7-9 | 14 | many | TGTGCCAGCAGTTTTCCTGTGGTGTCAGATACGCAGTATTTT | CASSFPVVSDTQYF
NA | TRBJ2-5 | TRBV19 | 17 | many | TGTGCCACAAGAGAGGGAGGCACCCAAGCATACCAAGAGACCCAGTACTTC | CATREGGTQAYQETQYF
NA | TRBJ2-7 | TRBV2 | 14 | many | TGTGCCAGCAGGTCGGAGAGGCTCGGCTACGAGCAGTACTTC | CASRSERLGYEQYF
NA | TRBJ2-5 | TRBV7-8 | 12 | many | TGTGCCAGCAGCTTTTACCAAGAGACCCAGTACTTC | CASSFYQETQYF
TRBD1 | TRBJ2-7 | TRBV11-1 | 15 | many | TGTGCCAGCAGCTTAATAGGGACAGAGTCCTACGAGCAGTACTTC | CASSLIGTESYEQYF
NA | TRBJ2-7 | TRBV6-1 | 11 | many | TGTGCCAGCACCCTGGGGAGACGACCGTACTTC | CASTLGRRPYF
NA | TRBJ2-2 | TRBV4-1 | 20 | NA | TGCGCCAGCAGCCAAGAGCCAATCCTCTCAGGGATCACAGACACCGGGGAGCTGTTTTTT | CASSQEPILSGITDTGELFF
TRBD1 | TRBJ2-3 | TRBV7-2 | 14 | many | TGTGCCAGCAGCGGGACAGGGGGACGAGATACGCAGTATTTT | CASSGTGGRDTQYF
NA | TRBJ2-3 | TRBV12-3/TRBV12-4 | 13 | many | TGTGCCAGCAGTTTGGGGACCCGAGATACGCAGTATTTT | CASSLGTRDTQYF
TRBD2 | TRBJ2-1 | TRBV11-3 | 16 | few | TGTACCAGCAGCTTAGAGGGCGGGGGGGCCTACAATGAGCAGTTCTTC | CTSSLEGGGAYNEQFF
TRBD1 | TRBJ1-6 | TRBV3-1 | 13 | many | TGTGCCAGCAGCGATACAGGGGATTCACCCCTCCACTTT | CASSDTGDSPLHF
NA | TRBJ2-7 | TRBV6-5 | 14 | few | TGTGCCAGCAGTTACTCTGGGGGCAACTACGAGCAGTACTTC | CASSYSGGNYEQYF
TRBD2 | TRBJ2-7 | TRBV7-9 | 16 | many | TGTGCCAGCAGCTCCCCCTTAGCGGGAAGCTCCTACGAGCAGTACTTC | CASSSPLAGSSYEQYF
NA | TRBJ1-6 | TRBV11-2 | 13 | many | TGTGCCAGCAGCCAGCAAGTGGATTCACCCCTCCACTTT | CASSQQVDSPLHF
TRBD2 | TRBJ2-3 | TRBV20-1 | 15 | many | TGCAGTGCTAGTGGGCTAGCGGGTAGCACAGATACGCAGTATTTT | CSASGLAGSTDTQYF
NA | TRBJ2-7 | TRBV7-9 | 14 | many | TGTGCCAGCAGCATGGACGGAAGGCAATACGAGCAGTACTTC | CASSMDGRQYEQYF
NA | TRBJ2-3 | TRBV6-5 | 15 | NA | TGTGCCAGCAGGCGGTTTTGGGGGCGCACAGATACGCAGTATTTT | CASRRFWGRTDTQYF
TRBD1 | TRBJ2-3 | TRBV7-2 | 17 | many | TGTGCCAGCAGCTTAGTAGGTGGACAGGGATCAACAGATACGCAGTATTTT | CASSLVGGQGSTDTQYF
NA | TRBJ1-2 | TRBV29-1 | 14 | many | TGCAGCGCCTACCAGGCGGGGGCAAACTATGGCTACACCTTC | CSAYQAGANYGYTF
TRBD2 | TRBJ2-2 | TRBV6-5 | 16 | many | TGTGCCAGCAGGGGACTAGCGGGGGGTGACACCGGGGAGCTGTTTTTT | CASRGLAGGDTGELFF
NA | TRBJ2-7 | TRBV7-8 | 14 | many | TGTGCCAGCAGCTTAGCGGTACCGCCCTACGAGCAGTACTTC | CASSLAVPPYEQYF
NA | TRBJ1-2 | TRBV20-1 | 13 | many | TGCAGTGCTAGAGTGGGGGGGAGGGATGGCTACACCTTC | CSARVGGRDGYTF
NA | TRBJ2-2 | TRBV5-6 | 16 | few | TGTGCCAGCAGCTTGGCACAGGGTCTGGGCACCGGGGAGCTGTTTTTT | CASSLAQGLGTGELFF
TRBD2 | TRBJ2-5 | TRBV7-2 | 16 | NA | TGTGCCAGCAGCACAAGACTAGCGGGAGGGGGGGGGACCCAGTACTTC | CASSTRLAGGGGTQYF
NA | TRBJ1-5 | TRBV28 | 13 | many | TGTGCCAGCACCCCGGATAGCAATCAGCCCCAGCATTTT | CASTPDSNQPQHF
TRBD2 | TRBJ2-3 | TRBV7-6 | 16 | many | TGTGCCAGCAGCTCCTTGAGCGGGGGGGCAGGAGATACGCAGTATTTT | CASSSLSGGAGDTQYF
TRBD2 | TRBJ2-7 | TRBV3-1 | 14 | many | TGTGCCAGCAGCCAAGAGGGGGGGACTACCGAGCAGTACTTC | CASSQEGGTTEQYF
TRBD1 | TRBJ1-3 | TRBV11-2 | 17 | many | TGTGCCAGCAGCTGGCGGACAGGGGGGTCCTCTGGAAACACCATATATTTT | CASSWRTGGSSGNTIYF
NA | TRBJ2-3 | TRBV29-1 | 12 | many | TGCAGCGTTAGGATTATCACAGATACGCAGTATTTT | CSVRIITDTQYF
NA | TRBJ2-1 | TRBV4-1 | 12 | many | TGCGCCAGCAGACCAGGGTGGGGGGAGCAGTTCTTC | CASRPGWGEQFF
TRBD2 | TRBJ2-3 | TRBV20-1 | 12 | many | TGCAGTGTCCGGACTAGCGCGGATACGCAGTATTTT | CSVRTSADTQYF
TRBD2 | TRBJ2-7 | TRBV19 | 15 | many | TGTGCCAGTCGTTTCCAAACTAGCGGGATCTACGAGCAGTACTTC | CASRFQTSGIYEQYF
NA | TRBJ2-7 | TRBV20-1 | 11 | many | TGCAGTGCCCCGGAGAACTACGAGCAGTACTTC | CSAPENYEQYF
TRBD1 | TRBJ1-2 | TRBV7-9 | 15 | many | TGTGCCAGCAGAGCAACAGGGGGCGGATTGAATGGCTACACCTTC | CASRATGGGLNGYTF
TRBD2 | TRBJ2-2 | TRBV9 | 15 | many | TGTGCCAGCAGCCCTAGCGGGAGGGAGACCGGGGAGCTGTTTTTT | CASSPSGRETGELFF
NA | TRBJ2-7 | TRBV7-2 | 16 | many | TGTGCCAGCAGCTTAGCGAATACAGTCTCAACCTACGAGCAGTACTTC | CASSLANTVSTYEQYF
TRBD2 | TRBJ2-7 | TRBV18 | 18 | NA | TGTGCCAGCTCACTATTTCAGCTTGCGACTAGCGTTCTCCACGAGCAGTACTTC | CASSLFQLATSVLHEQYF
NA | TRBJ2-2 | TRBV5-1 | 15 | many | TGCGCCAGCAGCTTCACGTCAGGGAGCACCGGGGAGCTGTTTTTT | CASSFTSGSTGELFF
NA | TRBJ2-2 | TRBV27 | 11 | NA | TGTGCCAGCGGTAATTCCGGGGAGCTGTTTTTT | CASGNSGELFF
NA | TRBJ1-3 | TRBV18 | 16 | NA | TGTGCCAGCTCACTACCCCAGGACGGCTCTGGAAACACCATATATTTT | CASSLPQDGSGNTIYF
NA | TRBJ1-5 | TRBV5-1 | 13 | many | TGCGCCAGCAGCTTAGAGGGTAAACAGCCCCAGCATTTT | CASSLEGKQPQHF
TRBD2 | TRBJ2-7 | TRBV5-5 | 14 | many | TGTGCCAGCAGCTTGACACTAGCGGGAGTCGAGCAGTACTTC | CASSLTLAGVEQYF
TRBD2 | TRBJ2-3 | TRBV30 | 14 | many | TGTGCCTGGAGTGTTGGGGGAGGGAAACATACGCAGTATTTT | CAWSVGGGKHTQYF